This paragraph reports one T cell receptor (beta chain). Its antigen is not known. V lost 6 bases and J 0 bases, leaving 9 bases between the germline ends. The CDR3 totals 13 residues. CDR1 is MDHEN and CDR2 is SYDVKM in the germline V gene. This entry comes from a study of shared clonotypes between healthy human individuals. Overall study findings and caveats: Rarefaction indicated that sorted-subset sequencing remained incomplete although depth was large.

The assay ran at deep level. Repertoires were generated with immunoSEQ multiplex PCR, while TCRdb's copy carries only in-frame clones and drops some. This table has under 600,000 clones, 97% appearing once. The receptor's source is a woman between 25 and 40 years old in good health. Input material: naive CD4+ T cells sorted from blood. Subset here: CD45RA+ positively selected. The rearrangement links TRBV28 to TRBJ2-7, with no clear D. In nucleotides, the CDR3 is TGTGCCAGCAGGCTCCCGGCCTCCTACGAGCAGTACTTC. This gives the protein CASRLPASYEQYF.